Here is one TCR beta chain with its context. No antigen is known for it. This record comes from a study of T cell repertoires in cytomegalovirus infection. The overall study: Matching HLA type and CMV infection were both indicated by public TCR beta signatures.

General study results and limits: Identification of carriers of CMV plus the relevant HLA was performed using cumulative public TCR beta family frequency. Clonotype analysis showed dominance of the ex vivo response by HLA-C-restricted CMV-specific TCR beta clonotypes.

V lost 5 bases to trimming and J lost 5 bases; unmatched junction nucleotides: 8. Germline V gives CDR1 SGHTA, CDR2 FQGTGA. The CDR3 covers 15 residues. From the reads, TCRdb called clonotypes with MiXCR, one entry per CDR3 protein. The sample yields 6,500 to 9,000 distinct CDR3 sequences, 45% to 55% seen once. This chain uses TRBV7-3 with TRBJ2-1, with 8 bases identical to TRBD1. The source material was PBMCs, sequenced either directly or after in vitro stimulation (not recorded which). This receptor was identified in a human donor in good health (CMV status not recorded). Some clones in this sample may be carry-over from other donors' samples. This CDR3 reads CASSRQGTHNNEQFF. The CDR3 nucleotides read TGTGCCAGCAGCCGACAGGGGACCCACAACAATGAGCAGTTCTTC.